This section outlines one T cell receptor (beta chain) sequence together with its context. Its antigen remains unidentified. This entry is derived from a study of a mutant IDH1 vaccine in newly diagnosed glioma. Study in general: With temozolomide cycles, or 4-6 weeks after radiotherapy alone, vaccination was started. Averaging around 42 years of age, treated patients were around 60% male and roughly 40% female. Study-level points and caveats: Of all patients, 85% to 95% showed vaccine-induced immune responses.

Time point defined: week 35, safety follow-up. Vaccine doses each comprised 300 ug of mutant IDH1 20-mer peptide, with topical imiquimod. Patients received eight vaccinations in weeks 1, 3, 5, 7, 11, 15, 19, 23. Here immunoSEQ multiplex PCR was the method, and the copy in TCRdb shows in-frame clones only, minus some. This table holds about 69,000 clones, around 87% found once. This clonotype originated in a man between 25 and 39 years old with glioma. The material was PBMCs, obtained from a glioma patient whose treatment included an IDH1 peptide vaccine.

The CDR3: CASSLGSGYNEQFF. As DNA, the CDR3 is TGCGCCAGCAGCTTGGGTAGTGGGTACAATGAGCAGTTCTTC. V and J are TRBV5-1 and TRBJ2-1; no definite D call. The germline gives CDR1 SGHRS, CDR2 YFSETQ. The CDR3 covers 14 residues. The germline V and J ends were trimmed by 0 bases and 4 bases, with 8 bases remaining between them. Variable domain in full (rest from reference TRBV5-1 and TRBJ2-1): KAGVTQTPRYLIKTRGQQVTLSCSPISGHRSVSWYQQTPGQGLQFLFEYFSETQRNKGNFPGRFSGRQFSNSRSEMNVSTLELGDSALYLCASSLGSGYNEQFFGPGTRLTVL.